The rows below give T cell receptor beta chains drawn from one sample of a study of blood T cell repertoires in COVID-19. Assay: immunoSEQ multiplex PCR; the TCRdb copy retains only in-frame clones and omits some. There are around 100,000 clones in the sample; about 91% occur only once, and 5% to 6.5% lies in the top ten. Sample: peripheral blood. The source is a human donor in a cohort sampled during active COVID-19. CDR3s include the opening cysteine and the closing phenylalanine or tryptophan. The D gene is left open where the match is weak. A clone size is listed for some rows: how often the clone was seen (once, few, many), or a class if it is expanded.

>.|.|TRBV6-1|TRBJ1-2
CASSEANSPRGYTF
TGTGCCAGCAGTGAAGCGAACAGCCCAAGGGGCTACACCTTC
>.|.|TRBV24-1|TRBJ2-7
CATSEGGYEQYF
TGTGCCACCAGTGAGGGGGGCTACGAGCAGTACTTC
>TRBD2|.|TRBV11-2|TRBJ2-1
CASRQLAGGLNEQFF
TGTGCCAGCAGACAACTAGCGGGGGGGTTGAATGAGCAGTTCTTC
>.|.|TRBV27|TRBJ1-2
CASSLSSRAGYGYTF
TGTGCCAGCAGTTTATCGAGCAGGGCTGGCTATGGCTACACCTTC
>TRBD2|.|TRBV27|TRBJ2-3
CASSLFRGGNTDTQYF
TGTGCCAGCTCCCTCTTTCGGGGGGGGAACACAGATACGCAGTATTTT
>TRBD1|.|TRBV19|TRBJ2-7
CASSTKTGGGFYEQYF
TGTGCCAGTAGTACTAAGACAGGGGGCGGATTCTACGAGCAGTACTTC
>TRBD2|.|TRBV4-1|TRBJ2-1
CASSQPLAGRSLDNEQFF
TGCGCCAGCAGCCAACCACTAGCGGGGAGGTCCCTTGACAATGAGCAGTTCTTC
>.|.|TRBV9|TRBJ2-2
CASSVNRAPNTGELFF
TGTGCCAGCAGCGTAAACAGGGCTCCGAACACCGGGGAGCTGTTTTTT
>.|.|TRBV30|TRBJ2-7
CAWIPGGPAYEQYF
TGTGCCTGGATCCCCGGAGGGCCAGCCTACGAGCAGTACTTC
>TRBD1|.|TRBV6-2/TRBV6-3|TRBJ2-5
CASSYRWSRGLGETQYF
TGTGCCAGCAGTTACCGATGGTCAAGGGGGCTTGGGGAGACCCAGTACTTC
>.|.|TRBV19|TRBJ1-1
CASTPGLLNTEAFF
TGTGCCAGTACTCCAGGACTCTTGAACACTGAAGCTTTCTTT
>TRBD1|.|TRBV30|TRBJ1-6
CAWDHPGQKAPLHF
TGTGCCTGGGACCATCCGGGACAGAAAGCACCCCTCCACTTT
>TRBD2|.|TRBV4-1|TRBJ2-1
CASSQDYPGLEGSVSEQFF
TGCGCCAGCAGCCAAGATTACCCGGGACTAGAGGGTTCGGTTTCTGAGCAGTTCTTC
>.|.|TRBV24-1|TRBJ2-1
CATSARHYNEQFF
TGTGCCACCAGTGCCAGACATTACAATGAGCAGTTCTTC
>.|.|TRBV6-6|TRBJ1-2
CASSYSGANYGYTF
TGTGCCAGCAGTTACTCTGGAGCTAACTATGGCTACACCTTC
>.|.|TRBV28|TRBJ1-5
CASSLSSQPQHF
TGTGCCAGCAGTTTATCGAGTCAGCCCCAGCATTTT
>.|.|TRBV20-1|TRBJ1-2
CSANNYGYTF
TGCAGTGCAAATAATTATGGCTACACCTTC
>.|.|TRBV6-1|TRBJ2-7
CASSDRDSNYEQYF
TGTGCCAGCAGTGACCGGGACTCAAACTACGAGCAGTACTTC
>TRBD2|.|TRBV5-1|TRBJ2-5
CASTPIAGIQETQYF
TGCGCCAGCACCCCGATAGCGGGTATCCAAGAGACCCAGTACTTC
>TRBD1|.|TRBV29-1|TRBJ2-2
CSAARGGVGLNTGELFF
TGCAGCGCCGCTCGAGGGGGCGTAGGTTTAAACACCGGGGAGCTGTTTTTT
>.|.|TRBV5-4|TRBJ2-5
CASSFLEETQYF
TGTGCCAGCAGCTTTTTAGAAGAGACCCAGTACTTC
>TRBD2|.|TRBV5-4|TRBJ2-1
CASSSGLAGGEQFF
TGTGCCAGCAGCTCAGGACTAGCGGGAGGTGAGCAGTTCTTC
>TRBD1|.|TRBV30|TRBJ1-1
CASRQGWTEAFF
TGTGCCTCGAGACAGGGATGGACTGAAGCTTTCTTT
>.|.|TRBV30|TRBJ2-1
CAHNRGGSYNEQFF
TGTGCCCATAATAGGGGGGGGAGTTACAATGAGCAGTTCTTC
>.|.|TRBV19|TRBJ2-1
CASSRRRGTYNEQFF
TGTGCCAGTAGTAGACGCCGGGGAACCTACAATGAGCAGTTCTTC
>.|.|TRBV11-2|TRBJ1-1
CASSTKGPSGALMNTEAFF
TGTGCCAGCAGCACCAAGGGCCCCTCTGGGGCTTTGATGAACACTGAAGCTTTCTTT
>TRBD2|.|TRBV6-5|TRBJ2-1
CASSWLAGSSYNEQFF
TGTGCCAGCAGTTGGTTAGCGGGAAGCTCCTACAATGAGCAGTTCTTC
>TRBD1|.|TRBV6-6|TRBJ2-3
CASSHPEGTGRLDTQYF
TGTGCCAGCAGTCACCCGGAGGGGACAGGGAGACTAGATACGCAGTATTTT
>TRBD1|.|TRBV30|TRBJ1-1
CAWRGQDYTEAFF
TGTGCCTGGAGGGGACAGGACTACACTGAAGCTTTCTTT
>.|.|TRBV5-1|TRBJ1-3
CASGTGTPFSGNTIYF
TGCGCCAGCGGAACGGGTACACCTTTCTCTGGAAACACCATATATTTT
>.|once|TRBV5-8|TRBJ2-7
CASSFTGYEQYF
TGTGCCAGCAGCTTCACAGGGTACGAGCAGTACTTC
>TRBD1|.|TRBV6-6|TRBJ2-1
CASSYIGTVKFF
TGTGCCAGCAGTTACATTGGGACAGTCAAGTTCTTC
>TRBD1|.|TRBV19|TRBJ2-4
CASRQGGPKNIQYF
TGTGCCAGTAGACAGGGGGGTCCCAAAAACATTCAGTACTTC
>.|once|TRBV2|TRBJ1-3
CASSSRVSGNTIYF
TGTGCCAGCAGTAGCAGGGTTTCTGGAAACACCATATATTTT
>.|.|TRBV20-1|TRBJ2-1
CSASFGSSSREQFF
TGCAGTGCTAGTTTTGGGTCGAGTAGCCGTGAGCAGTTCTTC
>.|.|TRBV6-6|TRBJ2-7
CASSPESLAYEQYF
TGTGCCAGCAGCCCCGAGAGTTTAGCCTACGAGCAGTACTTC
>TRBD1|.|TRBV7-2|TRBJ1-2
CASSLAFDRGSGGYTF
TGTGCCAGCAGCTTAGCGTTTGACAGGGGATCGGGGGGCTACACCTTC
>.|.|TRBV28|TRBJ2-7
CASSFPPQDQYF
TGTGCCAGCAGTTTCCCCCCTCAGGATCAGTACTTC
>.|.|TRBV30|TRBJ1-3
CAWRRVRDSGNTIYF
TGTGCCTGGAGGAGAGTGAGGGACTCTGGAAACACCATATATTTT
>TRBD1|.|TRBV19|TRBJ1-1
CASSSRQGIEAFF
TGTGCCAGTAGTTCCCGACAGGGGATTGAAGCTTTCTTT
>.|.|TRBV5-4|TRBJ2-3
CASSLEARGTDTQYF
TGTGCCAGCAGCTTGGAGGCCAGGGGCACAGATACGCAGTATTTT
>.|.|TRBV19|TRBJ1-2
CASRRGPYGYTF
TGTGCCAGTAGGCGAGGCCCATATGGCTACACCTTC
>.|.|TRBV6-5|TRBJ2-3
CASSSNTDTQYF
TGTGCCAGCAGTTCCAACACAGATACGCAGTATTTT
>TRBD1|.|TRBV7-9|TRBJ1-2
CASSEQQGFFYGYTF
TGTGCCAGCAGCGAACAACAGGGGTTTTTCTATGGCTACACCTTC
>.|.|TRBV2|TRBJ1-2
CASRPPSEVEGYTF
TGTGCCAGCAGGCCCCCCTCCGAGGTCGAAGGCTACACCTTC
>.|.|TRBV9|TRBJ1-6
CASSVSGSSYNSPLHF
TGTGCCAGCAGCGTTTCAGGAAGCTCCTATAATTCACCCCTCCACTTT
>.|.|TRBV27|TRBJ2-1
CASSFQAGVQEQFF
TGTGCCAGCAGTTTCCAGGCAGGGGTACAAGAGCAGTTCTTC
>.|.|TRBV9|TRBJ2-3
CASSVDDGGSTDTQYF
TGTGCCAGCAGCGTAGACGACGGAGGGAGCACAGATACGCAGTATTTT
>TRBD2|.|TRBV7-2|TRBJ2-1
CASSLAGLAGGLNEQFF
TGTGCCAGCAGCTTAGCAGGACTAGCGGGGGGGTTGAATGAGCAGTTCTTC
>.|.|TRBV7-9|TRBJ1-6
CASSPGHSYNSPLHF
TGTGCCAGCAGCCCCGGACACAGCTATAATTCACCCCTCCACTTT
>TRBD2|.|TRBV2|TRBJ2-1
CASRGLAGPRNEQFF
TGTGCCAGCAGGGGGCTAGCGGGACCACGGAACGAGCAGTTCTTC